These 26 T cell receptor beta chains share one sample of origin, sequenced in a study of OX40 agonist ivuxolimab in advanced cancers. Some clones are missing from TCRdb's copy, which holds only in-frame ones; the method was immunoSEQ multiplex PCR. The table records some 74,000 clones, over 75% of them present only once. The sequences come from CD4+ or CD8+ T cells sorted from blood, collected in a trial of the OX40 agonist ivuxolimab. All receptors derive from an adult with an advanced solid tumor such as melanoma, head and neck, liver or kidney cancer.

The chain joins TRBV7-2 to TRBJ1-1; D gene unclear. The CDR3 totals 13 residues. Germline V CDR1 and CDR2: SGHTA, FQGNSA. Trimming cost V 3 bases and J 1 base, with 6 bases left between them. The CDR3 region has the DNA TGTGCCAGCAGCTTCTCGAGGAACACTGAAGCTTTCTTT. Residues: CASSFSRNTEAFF.

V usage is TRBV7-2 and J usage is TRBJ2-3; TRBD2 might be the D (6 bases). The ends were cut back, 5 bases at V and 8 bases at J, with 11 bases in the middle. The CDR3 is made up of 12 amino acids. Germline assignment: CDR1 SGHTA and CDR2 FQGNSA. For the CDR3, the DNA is TGTGCCAGCAGCCCGGGACTCTTTACGCAGTATTTT. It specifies CASSPGLFTQYF.

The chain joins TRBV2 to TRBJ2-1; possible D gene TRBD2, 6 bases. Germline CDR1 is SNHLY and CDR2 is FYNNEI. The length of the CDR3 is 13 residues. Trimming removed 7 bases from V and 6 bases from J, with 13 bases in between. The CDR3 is CASMRDQGNEQFF. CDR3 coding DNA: TGTGCCAGCATGCGGGACCAGGGCAATGAGCAGTTCTTC. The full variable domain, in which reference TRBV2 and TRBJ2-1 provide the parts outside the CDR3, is EPEVTQTPSHQVTQMGQEVILRCVPISNHLYFYWYRQILGQKVEFLVSFYNNEISEKSEIFDDQFSVERPDGSNFTLKIRSTKLEDSAMYFCASMRDQGNEQFFGPGTRLTVL.

CDR3 loop: CASSVGAGGTDTQYF. The CDR3 bases are TGTGCCAGTAGTGTTGGGGCCGGGGGCACAGATACGCAGTATTTT. The V call is TRBV19, the J call TRBJ2-3; D may correspond to TRBD1 or TRBD2 (5 bases each). The CDR3 consists of 15 residues. The germline V gene has CDR1 LNHDA and CDR2 SQIVND (reference sequence). The V end lost 5 bases, the J end lost 1 base, and 13 bases lay between the germline ends.

The CDR3 loop reads CASSPGAGGYEQYF. For the CDR3, the DNA is TGTGCCAGCTCACCGGGAGCCGGAGGGTACGAGCAGTACTTC. V usage is TRBV18 and J usage is TRBJ2-7, with D possibly matching TRBD2 (6 bases). The germline V and J ends were trimmed by 3 bases and 4 bases, with 13 bases remaining between them. The CDR3 totals 14 residues. The germline gives CDR1 KGHSH, CDR2 LQKENI.

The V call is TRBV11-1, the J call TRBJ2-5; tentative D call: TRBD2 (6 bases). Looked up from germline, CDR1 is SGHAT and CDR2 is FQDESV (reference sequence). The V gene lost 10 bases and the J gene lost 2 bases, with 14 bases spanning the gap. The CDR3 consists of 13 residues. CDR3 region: CATAGWEQETQYF. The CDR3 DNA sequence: TGTGCCACCGCGGGGTGGGAACAAGAGACCCAGTACTTC.

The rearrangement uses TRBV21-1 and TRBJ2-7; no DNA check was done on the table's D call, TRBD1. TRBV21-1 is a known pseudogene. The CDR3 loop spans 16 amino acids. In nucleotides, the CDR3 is TGTGCCAGCAGCAAAAGGTCACAGGAAAGAACCTACGAGCAGTACTTC. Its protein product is CASSKRSQERTYEQYF.

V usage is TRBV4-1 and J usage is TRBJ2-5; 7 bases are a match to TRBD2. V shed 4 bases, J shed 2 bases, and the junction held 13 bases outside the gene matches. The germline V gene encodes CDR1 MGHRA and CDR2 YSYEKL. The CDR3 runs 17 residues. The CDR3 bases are TGCGCCAGCAGCCCCTTCGACAGCGGGGTTTTTCAAGAGACCCAGTACTTC. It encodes CASSPFDSGVFQETQYF.

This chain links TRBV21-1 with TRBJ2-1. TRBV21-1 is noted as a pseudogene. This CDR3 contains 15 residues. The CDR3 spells CASSSRDPAYNEQFF. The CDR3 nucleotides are TGTGCCAGCAGCAGCCGGGACCCGGCCTACAATGAGCAGTTCTTC.

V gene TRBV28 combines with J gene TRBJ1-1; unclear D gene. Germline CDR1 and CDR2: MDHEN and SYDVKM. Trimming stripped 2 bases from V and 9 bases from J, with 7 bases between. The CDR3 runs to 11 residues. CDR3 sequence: CASSLQAKAFF. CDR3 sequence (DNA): TGTGCCAGCAGTTTACAGGCTAAAGCTTTCTTT.

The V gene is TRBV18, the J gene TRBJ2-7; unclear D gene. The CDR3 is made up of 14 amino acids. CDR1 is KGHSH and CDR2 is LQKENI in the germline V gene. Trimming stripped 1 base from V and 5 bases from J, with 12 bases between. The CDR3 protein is CASSPLQVSDEQYF. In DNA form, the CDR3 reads TGTGCCAGCTCACCACTCCAGGTATCAGACGAGCAGTACTTC.

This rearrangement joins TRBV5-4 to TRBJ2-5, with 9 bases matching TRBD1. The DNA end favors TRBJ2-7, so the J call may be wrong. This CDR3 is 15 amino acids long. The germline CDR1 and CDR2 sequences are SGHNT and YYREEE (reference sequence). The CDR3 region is CASSLAGTGPYEQYF. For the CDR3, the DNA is TGTGCCAGCAGCTTGGCCGGGACAGGGCCCTACGAGCAGTACTTC.

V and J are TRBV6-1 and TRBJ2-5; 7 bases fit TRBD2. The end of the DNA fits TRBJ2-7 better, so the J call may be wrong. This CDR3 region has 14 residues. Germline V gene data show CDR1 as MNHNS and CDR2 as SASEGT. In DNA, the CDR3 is TGTGCCAGCAGCGTTGGCGGGAGCTCCTACGAGCAGTACTTC. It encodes CASSVGGSSYEQYF.

Written as DNA, the CDR3 is TGTGCCAGCAGTACCCGACGGGGCTCCTACAATGAGCAGTTCTTC. This sequence encodes CASSTRRGSYNEQFF. The chain links TRBV6-5 to TRBJ2-1; D possibly corresponds to TRBD2 (5 bases). The CDR3 has 15 residues. CDR1 and CDR2 from the germline V gene are MNHEY and SVGAGI. Trimming removed 5 bases at V and 0 bases at J, with 11 bases between.

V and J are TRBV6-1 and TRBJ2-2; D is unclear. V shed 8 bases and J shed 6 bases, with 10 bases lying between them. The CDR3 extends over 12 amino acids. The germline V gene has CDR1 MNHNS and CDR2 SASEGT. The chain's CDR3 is CASGPLAGELFF. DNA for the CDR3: TGTGCCAGCGGGCCCCTAGCCGGGGAGCTGTTTTTT.

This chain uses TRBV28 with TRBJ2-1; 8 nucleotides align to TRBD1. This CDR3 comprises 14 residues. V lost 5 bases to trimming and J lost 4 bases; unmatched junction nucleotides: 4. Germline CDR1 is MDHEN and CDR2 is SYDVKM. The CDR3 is CASSGRTGYNEQFF. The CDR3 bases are TGTGCCAGCAGTGGCCGGACAGGGTACAATGAGCAGTTCTTC.

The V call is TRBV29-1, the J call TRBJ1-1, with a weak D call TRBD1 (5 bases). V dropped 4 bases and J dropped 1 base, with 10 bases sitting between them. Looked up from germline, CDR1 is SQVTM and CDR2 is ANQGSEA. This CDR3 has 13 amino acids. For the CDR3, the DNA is TGCAGCGTTGCCAGGGCCCCGAACACTGAAGCTTTCTTT. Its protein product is CSVARAPNTEAFF.

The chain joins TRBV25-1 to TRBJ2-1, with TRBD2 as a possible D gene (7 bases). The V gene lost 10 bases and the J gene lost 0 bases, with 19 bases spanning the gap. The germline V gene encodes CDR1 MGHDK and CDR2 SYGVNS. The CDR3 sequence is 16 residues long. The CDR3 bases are TGTGCCACACGCGGCGGGGGCTCGAGCTCCTACAATGAGCAGTTCTTC. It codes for CATRGGGSSSYNEQFF.

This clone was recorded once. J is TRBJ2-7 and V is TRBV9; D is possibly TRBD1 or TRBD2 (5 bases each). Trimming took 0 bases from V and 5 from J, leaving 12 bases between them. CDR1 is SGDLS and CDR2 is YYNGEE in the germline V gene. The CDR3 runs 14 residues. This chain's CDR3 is CASSVGWGLDEQYF. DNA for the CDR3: TGTGCCAGCAGCGTAGGATGGGGGTTAGACGAGCAGTACTTC.

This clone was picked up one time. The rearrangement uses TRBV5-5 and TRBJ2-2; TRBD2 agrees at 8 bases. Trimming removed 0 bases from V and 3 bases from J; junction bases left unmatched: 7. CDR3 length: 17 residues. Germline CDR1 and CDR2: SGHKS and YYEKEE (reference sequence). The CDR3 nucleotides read TGTGCCAGCAGCTTGGCTGGCGCGGGGGGCGACACCGGGGAGCTGTTTTTT. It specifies CASSLAGAGGDTGELFF.

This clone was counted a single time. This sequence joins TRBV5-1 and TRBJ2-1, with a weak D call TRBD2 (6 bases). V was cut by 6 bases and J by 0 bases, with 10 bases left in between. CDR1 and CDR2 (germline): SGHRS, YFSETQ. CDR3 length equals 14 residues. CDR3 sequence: CASNGGSSYNEQFF. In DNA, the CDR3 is TGCGCCAGCAATGGGGGGAGCTCCTACAATGAGCAGTTCTTC. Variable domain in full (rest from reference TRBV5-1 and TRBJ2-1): KAGVTQTPRYLIKTRGQQVTLSCSPISGHRSVSWYQQTPGQGLQFLFEYFSETQRNKGNFPGRFSGRQFSNSRSEMNVSTLELGDSALYLCASNGGSSYNEQFFGPGTRLTVL.

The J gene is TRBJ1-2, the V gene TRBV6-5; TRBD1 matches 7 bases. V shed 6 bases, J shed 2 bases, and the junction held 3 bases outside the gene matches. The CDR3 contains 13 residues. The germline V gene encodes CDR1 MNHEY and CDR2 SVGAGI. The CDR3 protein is CASSQGQNYGYTF. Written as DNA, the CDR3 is TGTGCCAGCAGCCAGGGACAGAACTATGGCTACACCTTC.

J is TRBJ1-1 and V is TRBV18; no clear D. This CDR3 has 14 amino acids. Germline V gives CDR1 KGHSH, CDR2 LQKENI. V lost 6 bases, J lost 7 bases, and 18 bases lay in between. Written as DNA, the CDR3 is TGTGCCAGCTCGCCGATCGGGGAGGGAGTTGAAGCTTTCTTT. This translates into CASSPIGEGVEAFF.

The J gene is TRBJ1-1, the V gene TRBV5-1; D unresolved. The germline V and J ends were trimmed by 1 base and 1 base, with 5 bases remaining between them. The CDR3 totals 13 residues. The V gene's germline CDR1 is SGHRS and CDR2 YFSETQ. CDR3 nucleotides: TGCGCCAGCAGCTTGTTGCAGAACACTGAAGCTTTCTTT. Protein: CASSLLQNTEAFF. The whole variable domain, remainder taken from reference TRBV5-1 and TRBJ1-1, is KAGVTQTPRYLIKTRGQQVTLSCSPISGHRSVSWYQQTPGQGLQFLFEYFSETQRNKGNFPGRFSGRQFSNSRSEMNVSTLELGDSALYLCASSLLQNTEAFFGQGTRLTVV.

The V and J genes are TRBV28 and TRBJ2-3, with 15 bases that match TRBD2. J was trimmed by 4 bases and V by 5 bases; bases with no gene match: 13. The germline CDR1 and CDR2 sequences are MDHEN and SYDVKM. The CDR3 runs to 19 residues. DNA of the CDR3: TGTGCCAGCAGTCCAACCCCGGGACTAGCGGGAGGACCCCCAGATACGCAGTATTTT. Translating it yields CASSPTPGLAGGPPDTQYF.

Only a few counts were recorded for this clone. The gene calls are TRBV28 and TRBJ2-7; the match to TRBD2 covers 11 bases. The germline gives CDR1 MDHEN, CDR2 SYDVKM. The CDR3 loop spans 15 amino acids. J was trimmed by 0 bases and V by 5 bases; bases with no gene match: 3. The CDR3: CASSDSGRASYEQYF. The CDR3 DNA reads TGTGCCAGCAGTGATAGCGGGAGGGCCTCCTACGAGCAGTACTTC.